The clone carrying this TCR beta chain was detected a few times. The data are from a study of blood T cell repertoires in COVID-19. Those enrolled, adults aged roughly 18 to 90 years, came from about two dozen US areas. Which cohort a participant joined came from the clinical history participants gave. Data came from immunoSEQ multiplex PCR; TCRdb stores just in-frame clones and leaves some out. The sample holds just over 300,000 clones; 70% to 90% are singletons and the top ten take 3.5% to 5%. The CDR3 runs 13 residues. Germline V gene sequence: CDR1 SGHNT, CDR2 YYREEE (reference sequence). Trimming took 3 bases from V and 12 from J, leaving 16 bases between them.

The J gene is TRBJ1-5, the V gene TRBV5-4, with D uncertain. The sequence derives from a man aged 25 to 45 who had recovered from COVID-19. Sequencing was performed on PBMCs or T cells enriched from blood (not recorded which). The CDR3 sequence is CASSSSPVGNQHF. The CDR3 DNA follows: TGTGCCAGCAGCTCTAGCCCCGTAGGGAACCAGCATTTT.